This TCR beta chain derives from a study of T cell repertoires in cytomegalovirus infection. Study overall: Both CMV infection and a matching HLA type were indicated by public TCR beta signatures.

TCRdb recomputed calls from the reads with MiXCR, one row per CDR3 protein. Altogether a few hundred thousand distinct CDR3 sequences are present, roughly a third being singletons, with the ten largest covering roughly 17%. Study findings and constraints: HLA-C-restricted CMV-specific TCR beta clonotypes prevailed in the ex vivo response. Summed public TCR beta family frequency identified CMV carriers bearing the relevant HLA.

This CDR3 is built from 16 residues. Germline CDR1 reads DFQATT; CDR2 reads SNEGSKA (reference sequence). Trimming cost V 1 base and J 4 bases; bases outside gene matches: 8. Regarding this clonotype: The antigen is undetermined.

The sequence was obtained from a human donor in good health (CMV status not recorded). Some clones in this sample may be carry-over from other donors' samples. Sample: cultured PBMCs, taken from culture after CMV antigen stimulation. The chain recombines TRBV20-1 with TRBJ2-3, with TRBD2 matching over 10 bases. DNA of the CDR3: TGCAGTGCTAGAGGCGTAGCGGGAGGTAGCGCAGATACGCAGTATTTT. Its protein product is CSARGVAGGSADTQYF.